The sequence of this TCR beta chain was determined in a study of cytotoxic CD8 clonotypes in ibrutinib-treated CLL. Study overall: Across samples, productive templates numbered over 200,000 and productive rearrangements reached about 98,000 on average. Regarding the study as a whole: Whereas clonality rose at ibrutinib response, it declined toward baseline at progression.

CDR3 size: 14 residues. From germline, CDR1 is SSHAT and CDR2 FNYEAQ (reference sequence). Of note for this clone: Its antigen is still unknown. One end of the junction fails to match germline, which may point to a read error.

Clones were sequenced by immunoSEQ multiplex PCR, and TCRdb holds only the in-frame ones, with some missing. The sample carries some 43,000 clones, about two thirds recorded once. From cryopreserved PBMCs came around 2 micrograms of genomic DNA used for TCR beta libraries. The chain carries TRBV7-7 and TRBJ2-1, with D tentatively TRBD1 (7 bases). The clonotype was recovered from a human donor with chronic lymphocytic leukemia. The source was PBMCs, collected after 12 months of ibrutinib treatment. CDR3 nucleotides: TGTGCTAGCAGCTTAGCCCCAGGGGGGAATGAGCAGTTCTTC. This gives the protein CASSLAPGGNEQFF.